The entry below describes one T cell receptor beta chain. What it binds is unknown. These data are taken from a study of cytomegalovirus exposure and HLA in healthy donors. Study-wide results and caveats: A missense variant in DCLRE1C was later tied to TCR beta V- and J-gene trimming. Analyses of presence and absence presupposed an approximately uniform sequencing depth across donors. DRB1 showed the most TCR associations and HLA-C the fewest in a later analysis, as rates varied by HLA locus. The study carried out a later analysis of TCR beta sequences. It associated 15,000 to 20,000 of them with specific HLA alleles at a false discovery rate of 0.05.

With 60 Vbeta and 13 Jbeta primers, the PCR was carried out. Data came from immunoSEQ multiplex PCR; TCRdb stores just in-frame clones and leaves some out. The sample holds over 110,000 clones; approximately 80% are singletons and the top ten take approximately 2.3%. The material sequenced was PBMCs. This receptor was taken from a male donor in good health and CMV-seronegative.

The chain's CDR3 is CASQNPGNEKLFF. CDR3 nucleotide sequence: TGTGCGAGCCAGAACCCAGGGAATGAAAAACTGTTTTTT. The rearrangement joins TRBV28 to TRBJ1-4; weak D call: TRBD1 (5 bases). Germline values: CDR1 MDHEN, CDR2 SYDVKM. The CDR3 sequence is 13 residues long. The whole variable domain, filled in from reference TRBV28 and TRBJ1-4, reads DVKVTQSSRYLVKRTGEKVFLECVQDMDHENMFWYRQDPGLGLRLIYFSYDVKMKEKGDIPEGYSVSREKKERFSLILESASTNQTSMYLCASQNPGNEKLFFGSGTQLSVL.